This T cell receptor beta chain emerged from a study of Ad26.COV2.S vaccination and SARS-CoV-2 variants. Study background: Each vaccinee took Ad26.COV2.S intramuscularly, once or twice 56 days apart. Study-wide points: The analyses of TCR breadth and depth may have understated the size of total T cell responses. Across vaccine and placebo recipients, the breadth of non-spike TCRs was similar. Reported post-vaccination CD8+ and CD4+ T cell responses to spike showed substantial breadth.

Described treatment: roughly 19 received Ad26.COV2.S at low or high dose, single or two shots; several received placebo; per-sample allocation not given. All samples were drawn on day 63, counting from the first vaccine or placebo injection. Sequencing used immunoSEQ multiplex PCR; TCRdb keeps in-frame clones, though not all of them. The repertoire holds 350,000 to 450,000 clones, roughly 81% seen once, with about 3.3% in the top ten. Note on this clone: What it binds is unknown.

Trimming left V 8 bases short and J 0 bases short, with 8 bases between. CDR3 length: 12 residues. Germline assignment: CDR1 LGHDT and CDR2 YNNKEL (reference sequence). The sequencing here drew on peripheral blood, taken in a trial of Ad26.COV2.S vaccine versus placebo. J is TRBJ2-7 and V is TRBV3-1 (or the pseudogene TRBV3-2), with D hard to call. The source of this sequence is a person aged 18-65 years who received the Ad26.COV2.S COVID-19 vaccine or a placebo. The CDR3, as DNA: TGTGCCAGCCCCCTACCCTCCTACGAGCAGTACTTC. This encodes CASPLPSYEQYF.